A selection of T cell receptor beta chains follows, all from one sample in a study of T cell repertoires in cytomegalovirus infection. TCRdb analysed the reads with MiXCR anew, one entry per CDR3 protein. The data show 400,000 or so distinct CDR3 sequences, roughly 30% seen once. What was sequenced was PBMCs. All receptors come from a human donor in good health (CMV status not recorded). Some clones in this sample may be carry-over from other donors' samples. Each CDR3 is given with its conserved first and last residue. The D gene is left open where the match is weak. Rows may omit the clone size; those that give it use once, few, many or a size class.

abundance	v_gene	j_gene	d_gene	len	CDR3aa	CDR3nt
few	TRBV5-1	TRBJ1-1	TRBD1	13	CASSSGQAWEAFF	TGCGCCAGCAGCTCAGGACAGGCTTGGGAAGCTTTCTTT
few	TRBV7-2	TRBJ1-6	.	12	CASSLAGSPLHF	TGTGCCAGCAGCTTAGCTGGCTCACCCCTCCACTTT
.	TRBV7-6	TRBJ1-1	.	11	CASSSQTTPFF	TGTGCCAGCAGCTCACAGACGACGCCTTTCTTT
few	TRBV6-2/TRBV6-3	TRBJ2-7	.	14	CASSYSSPGYEQYF	TGTGCCAGCAGTTACTCGTCCCCGGGATACGAGCAGTACTTC
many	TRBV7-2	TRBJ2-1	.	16	CASSQAGLSSYNEQFF	TGTGCCAGCAGCCAAGCCGGACTGAGCTCCTACAATGAGCAGTTCTTC
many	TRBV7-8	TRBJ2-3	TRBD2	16	CASSLRRGAPTDTQYF	TGTGCCAGCAGCTTGAGGCGGGGGGCCCCCACAGATACGCAGTATTTT
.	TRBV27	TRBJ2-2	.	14	CASGPTGFPGELFF	TGTGCCAGCGGCCCAACAGGGTTCCCCGGGGAGCTGTTTTTT
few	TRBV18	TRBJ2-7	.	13	CASSPSYSYEQYF	TGTGCCAGCTCACCATCTTACAGCTACGAGCAGTACTTC
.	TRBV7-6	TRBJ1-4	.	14	CASSLGVSNEKLFF	TGTGCCAGCAGCTTAGGAGTGAGCAATGAAAAACTGTTTTTT
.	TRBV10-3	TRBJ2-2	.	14	CAIRARESTGELFF	TGTGCCATCAGGGCTCGGGAGAGCACCGGGGAGCTGTTTTTT
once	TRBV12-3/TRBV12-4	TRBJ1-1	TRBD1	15	CASSLVSGGLAEAFF	TGTGCCAGCAGTTTAGTCTCAGGGGGGTTGGCTGAAGCTTTCTTT
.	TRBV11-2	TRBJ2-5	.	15	CASSLQFRRQETQYF	TGTGCCAGCAGCTTACAATTCAGGCGACAAGAGACCCAGTACTTC
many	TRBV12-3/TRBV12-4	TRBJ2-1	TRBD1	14	CASEPGQGGHEQFF	TGTGCCAGCGAGCCGGGACAGGGAGGCCATGAGCAGTTCTTC
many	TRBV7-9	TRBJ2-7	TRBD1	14	CASSLPGQGSEQYF	TGTGCCAGCAGCCTGCCGGGACAGGGCAGCGAGCAGTACTTC
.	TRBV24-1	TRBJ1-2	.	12	CATSEALGGYTF	TGTGCCACCAGTGAAGCCCTGGGAGGCTACACCTTC
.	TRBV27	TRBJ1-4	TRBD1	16	CASSRRAQGSSEKLFF	TGTGCCAGCAGTCGGAGAGCACAGGGGTCGAGCGAAAAACTGTTTTTT
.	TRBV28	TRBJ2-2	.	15	CATPRDPGNTGELFF	TGTGCCACACCCCGGGACCCGGGGAACACCGGGGAGCTGTTTTTT
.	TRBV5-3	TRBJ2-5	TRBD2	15	CASSLSASGGETQYF	TGTGCCAGCAGCTTGTCGGCTAGCGGGGGTGAGACCCAGTACTTC
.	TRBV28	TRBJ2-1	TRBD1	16	CASSPQTGQGLDEQFF	TGTGCCAGCAGTCCGCAAACGGGACAGGGGTTGGATGAGCAGTTCTTC
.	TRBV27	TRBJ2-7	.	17	CASSANSPGHGAYEQYF	TGTGCCAGCAGTGCCAACTCTCCGGGACATGGGGCATACGAGCAGTACTTC
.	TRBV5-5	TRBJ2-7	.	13	CASSLNRVHEQYF	TGTGCCAGCAGCTTAAACAGGGTCCACGAGCAGTACTTC
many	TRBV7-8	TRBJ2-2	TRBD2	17	CASSSPTPGLHTGELFF	TGTGCCAGCAGCTCCCCAACCCCGGGACTACACACCGGGGAGCTGTTTTTT
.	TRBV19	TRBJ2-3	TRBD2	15	CASSILADPRDTQYF	TGTGCCAGTAGTATACTAGCGGACCCCAGGGATACGCAGTATTTT
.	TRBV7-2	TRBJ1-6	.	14	CASSFQVDNSPLHF	TGTGCCAGCAGCTTCCAGGTAGATAATTCACCCCTCCACTTT
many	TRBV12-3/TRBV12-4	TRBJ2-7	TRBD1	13	CASSKTGPYEQYF	TGTGCCAGCAGTAAGACAGGGCCCTACGAGCAGTACTTC
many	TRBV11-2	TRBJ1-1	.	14	CASSLESLSTEAFF	TGTGCCAGCAGCTTAGAAAGCTTAAGCACTGAAGCTTTCTTT
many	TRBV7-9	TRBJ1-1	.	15	CASSSTRSQVTEAFF	TGTGCCAGCAGCTCTACCCGTAGCCAGGTGACTGAAGCTTTCTTT
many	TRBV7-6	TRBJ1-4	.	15	CASSLGTNANEKLFF	TGTGCCAGCAGCTTAGGGACAAACGCTAATGAAAAACTGTTTTTT